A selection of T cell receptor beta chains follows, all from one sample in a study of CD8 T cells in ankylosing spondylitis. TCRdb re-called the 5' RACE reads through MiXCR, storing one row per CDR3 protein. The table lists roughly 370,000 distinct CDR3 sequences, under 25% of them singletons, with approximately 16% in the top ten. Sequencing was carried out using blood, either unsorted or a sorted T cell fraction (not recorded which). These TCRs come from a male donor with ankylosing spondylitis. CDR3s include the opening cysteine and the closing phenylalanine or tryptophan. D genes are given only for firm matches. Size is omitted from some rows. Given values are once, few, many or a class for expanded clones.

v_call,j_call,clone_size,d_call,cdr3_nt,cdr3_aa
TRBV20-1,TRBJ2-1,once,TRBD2,TGCAGTGCCAATAAGCGGGAGATACCCTACAATGAGCAGTTCTTC,CSANKREIPYNEQFF
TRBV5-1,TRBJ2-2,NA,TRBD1,TGCGCCAGCAGCTTGGCGGGGACAGGGGGATTCACCGGGGAGCTGTTTTTT,CASSLAGTGGFTGELFF
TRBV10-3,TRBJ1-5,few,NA,TGTGCCATCAGTGATGGAGGAGATCAGCCCCAGCATTTT,CAISDGGDQPQHF
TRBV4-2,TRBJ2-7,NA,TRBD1,TGTGCCAGCAGCCAGGACAGGGTTTCCTACGAGCAGTACTTC,CASSQDRVSYEQYF
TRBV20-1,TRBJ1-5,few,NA,TGCAGTGCTAGTAAGGCGTCCAATCAGCCCCAGCATTTT,CSASKASNQPQHF
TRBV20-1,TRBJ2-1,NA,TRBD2,TGCAGTGCTAGAGGGGGGAGCGGGAGGGCCTACAATGAGCAGTTCTTC,CSARGGSGRAYNEQFF
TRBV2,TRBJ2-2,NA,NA,TGTGCCAGCATCCCGGAGGTTGGCGGGGAGCTGTTTTTT,CASIPEVGGELFF
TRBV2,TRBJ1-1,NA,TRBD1,TGTGCCAGGGGGACAGGGCCCGGTAAGGAAGCTTTCTTT,CARGTGPGKEAFF
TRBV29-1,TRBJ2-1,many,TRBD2,TGCAGCTTTGGGCTAGCGGGAGGGGGTGAGCAGTTCTTC,CSFGLAGGGEQFF
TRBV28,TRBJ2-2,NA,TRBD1,TGTGCCAGCACAAAGGGGGCGAACTGGCCCACCGGGGAGCTGTTTTTT,CASTKGANWPTGELFF
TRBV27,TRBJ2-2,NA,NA,TGTGCCAGCAGGGACATCAGTGACACCGGGGAGCTGTTTTTT,CASRDISDTGELFF
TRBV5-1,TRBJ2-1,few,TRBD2,TGCGCCAGCAGCTTGGTGGCTAGCGGGAGAGGTGGCAATGAGCAGTTCTTC,CASSLVASGRGGNEQFF
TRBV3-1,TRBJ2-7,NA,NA,TGTGCCAGCAGCCAAGTCCCCCAGGCGGGTATTGCTTCCTACGAGCAGTACTTC,CASSQVPQAGIASYEQYF
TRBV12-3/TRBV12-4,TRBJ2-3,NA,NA,TGTGCCAGCAGTCCCTTCGATGACACGCAGTATTTT,CASSPFDDTQYF
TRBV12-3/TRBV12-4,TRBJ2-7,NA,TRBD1,TGTGCCAGCAGTCGGACAGGGGTTGGCGAGCAGTACTTC,CASSRTGVGEQYF
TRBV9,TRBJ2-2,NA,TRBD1,TGTGCCAGCGGGACAGGACGCACCGGGGAGCTGTTTTTT,CASGTGRTGELFF
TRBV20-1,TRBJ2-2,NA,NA,TGCAGTGAGAGGGACGGAAACACCGGGGAGCTGTTTTTT,CSERDGNTGELFF
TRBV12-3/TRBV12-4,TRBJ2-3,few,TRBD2,TGTGCCAGCAGTTTAGCGGGAGGGCTAACAGATACGCAGTATTTT,CASSLAGGLTDTQYF
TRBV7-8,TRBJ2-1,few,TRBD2,TGTGCCAGCACCCTAAGCGGGACTAGCGTGGTGCGTGAGCAGTTCTTC,CASTLSGTSVVREQFF
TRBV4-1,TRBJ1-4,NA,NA,TGCGCCAGCAGCCAAGATCCCTTAAGGGGAACCCTCTCTCTCTCCGAAAAACTGTTTTTT,CASSQDPLRGTLSLSEKLFF
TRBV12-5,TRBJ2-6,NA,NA,TGTGCTAGTGGGCGAGCAGTGACTGGGGCCAACGTCCTGACTTTC,CASGRAVTGANVLTF
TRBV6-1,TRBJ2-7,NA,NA,TGTGCCAGCAGTGGGCCGGGGGACGGACCCTACGAGCAGTACTTC,CASSGPGDGPYEQYF
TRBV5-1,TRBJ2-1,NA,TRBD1,TGCGCCAGCAGCATTAGTCCCGGGACAGGGGGTGATGAGCAGTTCTTC,CASSISPGTGGDEQFF
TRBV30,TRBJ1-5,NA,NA,TGTGCCTGGAGTCTGACCTCCGCTGTGGCGCCCCAGCATTTT,CAWSLTSAVAPQHF
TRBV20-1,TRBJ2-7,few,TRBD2,TGCAGTGCTAGAGTCCCCCCGGGGGGGCGGGAGCTCTCCTACGAGCAGTACTTC,CSARVPPGGRELSYEQYF
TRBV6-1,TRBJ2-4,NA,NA,TGTGCCTGCTCTAGGGACGGAAGAAACATTCAGTACTTC,CACSRDGRNIQYF
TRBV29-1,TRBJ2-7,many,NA,TGCAGCGTTCTATATCGCGGGAAAACCTACGAGCAGTACTTC,CSVLYRGKTYEQYF
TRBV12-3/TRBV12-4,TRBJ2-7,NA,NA,TGTGCCAGCAGCCCGAACTCGCCAGGGTTGACCTACGAGCAGTACTTC,CASSPNSPGLTYEQYF
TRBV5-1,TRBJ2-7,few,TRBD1,TGCGCCAGCAGCTGGGAGACAGGGTCCTACGAGCAGTACTTC,CASSWETGSYEQYF
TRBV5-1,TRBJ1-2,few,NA,TGCGCCAGCAGCCGACTCAGACAGGCGGAGGATGGCTACACCTTC,CASSRLRQAEDGYTF
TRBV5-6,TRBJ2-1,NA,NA,TGTGCCAGCAGCGCCGGGACTTACTACAATGAGCAGTTCTTC,CASSAGTYYNEQFF
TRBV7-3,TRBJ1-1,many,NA,TGTGCCAGCAGCTTACACAGGAACACTGAAGCTTTCTTT,CASSLHRNTEAFF
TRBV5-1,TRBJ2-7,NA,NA,TGCGCCAGCAGCTTGCAGCCGGGGAACTACGAGCAGTACTTC,CASSLQPGNYEQYF
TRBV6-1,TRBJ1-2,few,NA,TGTGCCAGCAAGAAAGGACCTCCTAACTATGGCTACACCTTC,CASKKGPPNYGYTF
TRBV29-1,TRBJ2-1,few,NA,TGCAGCGTTGTTGGGGCGGAGAGGGGGTCCTACAATGAGCAGTTCTTC,CSVVGAERGSYNEQFF
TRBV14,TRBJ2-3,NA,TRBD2,TGTGCCAGCAGCCATTCTGGGACTAGCGGGAGGGATTCGCAGTATTTT,CASSHSGTSGRDSQYF
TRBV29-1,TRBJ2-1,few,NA,TGCAGCGTTGAAGCAATAGCGGAAGAGCAGTTCTTC,CSVEAIAEEQFF
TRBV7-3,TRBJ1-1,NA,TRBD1,TGTGCCAGCAGCTCCGGGACAGGCGCGAACACTGAAGCTTTCTTT,CASSSGTGANTEAFF
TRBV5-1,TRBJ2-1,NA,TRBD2,TGCGCCAGCAGCCCGAAACTAGCGGGGAGTACAGGAGGAGAGTTCTTC,CASSPKLAGSTGGEFF
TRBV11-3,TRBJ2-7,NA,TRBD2,TGTGCCAGCAGCCCTGCGGCGGGAGTTTACGAGCAGTACTTC,CASSPAAGVYEQYF
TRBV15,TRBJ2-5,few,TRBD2,TGTGCCACCAGCAGAGGACCTAGCGGTGGGGAGACCCAGTACTTC,CATSRGPSGGETQYF
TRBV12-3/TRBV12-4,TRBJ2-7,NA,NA,TGTGCCAGCAGTTCATCGATGAGCCGGGACTTTCCCTACGAGCAGTACTTC,CASSSSMSRDFPYEQYF
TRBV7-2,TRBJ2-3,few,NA,TGTGCCAGCAGCTTAGAGTCGAAGGTCACAGATACGCAGTATTTT,CASSLESKVTDTQYF
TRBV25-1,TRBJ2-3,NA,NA,TGTGCCAGCAGTGAAGATGGCACAGATACGCAGTATTTT,CASSEDGTDTQYF
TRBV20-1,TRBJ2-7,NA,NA,TGCAGTGCCACACTAGGTGGGACGAGGGAGCAGTACTTC,CSATLGGTREQYF
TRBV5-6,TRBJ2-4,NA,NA,TGTGCCAGCAGCTCAGGGGCGGGGATAGACATTCAGTACTTC,CASSSGAGIDIQYF
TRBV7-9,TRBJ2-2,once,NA,TGTGCCAGCAGCTTAGGGTATGGCAGGTCGAACACCGGGGAGCTGTTTTTT,CASSLGYGRSNTGELFF
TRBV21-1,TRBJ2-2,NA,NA,TGTGCCAGCAGCTTATCCACTAGCGGGCCCGGGGAGCTGTTTTTT,CASSLSTSGPGELFF